The subject of this entry is one T cell receptor beta chain. Its antigen is unknown. Base qualities are not recorded, but no much larger clone differs from it by a single base. This entry comes from a study of cytomegalovirus exposure and HLA in healthy donors (dated by TCRdb to about 2017). At the level of the whole study: An earlier analysis of some 620 of the donors reported about 260 Gb of sequence data and around 120 million unique TCR beta sequences obtained from approximately 180 million T cells. An early release covering approximately 600 HLA-typed donors comprised about 300 gigabases of sequencing data and approximately 80 million unique TCR sequences. Of the 350 to 450 genotyped donors, 81% fell in the genetic ancestry cluster associated with self-reported Caucasian donors. The study aimed to test whether cataloging public T cell receptors could reveal signatures of past pathogen exposure. Using immunosequencing, the study profiled T cell repertoires from around 680 subjects and related those repertoires to cytomegalovirus serostatus. In addition to the first cohort of 650 to 750 subjects, a separate validation cohort of 130 or so different subjects was used. High-throughput TCR immunosequencing, statistical association of individual TCRs with disease status, and machine learning were combined to predict cytomegalovirus infection status. A later analysis re-examined previously published TCR beta repertoires from just over 650 donors and added high-resolution HLA genotyping to investigate patterns of TCR occurrence. The later analysis used no new phenotypic data to find candidate immune exposures, relying instead on TCR beta sequences and their occurrence across donors. An earlier analysis of roughly 580 of the donors used high-throughput TCR beta sequencing to judge whether each TCR beta V gene segment behaved as functional or pseudogenic. Alongside the repertoire data, information on donor age, sex, ethnicity and CMV serostatus was compiled. A later genetic analysis took genome-wide SNP genotypes for about 65% of the 666 donors and used that subset as a discovery cohort. Every repertoire in the discovery cohort had been generated on one and the same sequencing platform. HLA typing covered class I and class II loci at four-digit resolution. The number of donors typed differed by locus, with about 620-630 for A, B, C, DRB1 and DQB1, around 500 for DQA1, 600 to 610 for DPA1, and some 440 for DPB1. Four or five DR-DQ haplotypes were handled as single units for association and clustering because linkage in the cohort was strong. Across about 370 genotyped donors of the cohort, an average of roughly 200,000 unique TCR beta nucleotide sequences per donor were sequenced, and roughly 18% of those sequences were non-productive. The full study reports these points: Strong co-occurrence of HLA alleles, especially DR and DQ, made assigning TCR associations to individual alleles difficult. According to a later analysis, TCR association rates differed among HLA loci, with DRB1 alleles showing the most associated TCRs and HLA-C alleles showing the fewest. While some public TCRs were present in many individuals, most TCR sequences turned up only very rarely across donors. In a later genetic analysis, a missense DCLRE1C variant was associated with V-gene and J-gene trimming of TCR beta chains, and the association was replicated in an independent cohort. According to a later genetic analysis, donors in an Asian-associated ancestry cluster had fewer N-insertions in productive TCRs than the approximately 630-donor mean. In a later analysis, HLA-associated TCR beta chains showed more clonal expansion and lower generation probabilities than non-associated chains that were equally common. A later analysis found that most CMV-associated TCR beta chains appeared HLA-restricted, with HLA associations seemingly driven largely by CMV exposure. According to the authors, the approach could potentially be generalized to other disease states and immunological phenotypes. This cohort had only TCR beta chains sequenced, and the lack of alpha or paired-chain data limited which features could be detected. A later analysis reported that several top co-occurrence clusters appeared linked to parvovirus B19, influenza, CMV and Epstein-Barr virus. A few of the identified cytomegalovirus-associated TCR beta chains were confirmed in vitro to be specific for cytomegalovirus antigens. HLA typing was unavailable for some donors at each locus, so association tests used only the typed subset. The presence/absence analyses assumed that sequencing depth was roughly uniform across donors, and that assumption may not be true. The classifier was reported to diagnose cytomegalovirus status with high specificity and sensitivity in both the original cohort and the validation cohort. The sequencing pipeline was judged likely to have produced a cluster of highly shared sequence variants as a technical artifact. For the cohort, immune exposure information was limited to CMV serostatus. A further reported finding was that TCR beta sequences accurately predicted the HLA-A and HLA-B alleles for most subjects in the first cohort. In a later analysis, some 18,000 TCR beta sequences were associated with specific HLA alleles at a false discovery rate of 0.05. Because counts were too low, about 18 rarely observed V segments, including chromosome 9 orphons, were left out of the earlier analysis of 587 of the donors. A total of 164 TCR beta chains were listed by the study as associated with cytomegalovirus. Some IMGT-functional V segments, including TRBV6-2 and TRBV6-3, could not be distinguished by the 87-base-pair reads and were therefore excluded. Linkage disequilibrium might explain the correlated functional status among segregating V segments, but an unknown experimental factor could not be ruled out. In an earlier analysis of some 500 of the donors, most TCR beta V segments were observed in productive rearrangements about 87% or about 30% of the time, broadly matching IMGT annotations.

The library was obtained by the immunoSEQ multiplex PCR assay. For the multiplex PCR, a mixture combining 60 forward primers for TCR Vbeta segments and 13 reverse primers for TCR Jbeta segments was used. The CDR3 region of rearranged TCR beta genes was amplified from genomic DNA by a multiplex PCR assay. The Illumina HiSeq System was used to sequence the amplified TCR beta libraries as 87-base-pair reads. The source study handled its data this way. A later analysis tallied around 82 million unique TCR beta chains across the 600 to 700 repertoires, and about 12 million of those chains were shared by two or more donors. Raw reads were error-corrected and collapsed into unique sequences by a nearest-neighbor algorithm in which closely related sequences were merged to remove PCR and sequencing errors. V, D and J gene segments were assigned by aligning CDR3 sequences to IMGT reference sequences. Each retained sequence needed at least a six-nucleotide match to both a V gene segment and a J gene segment. A rearrangement counted as productive if the CDR3 had no stop codons and remained in frame with V and J, and every other rearrangement counted as non-productive. CDR3 was defined according to IMGT convention as the region running from the second conserved V-encoded cysteine to the conserved J-encoded phenylalanine. The earlier analysis of more than 450 of the donors excluded sequences that lacked an unambiguous match to a single V gene segment. In an earlier analysis of some 590 of the donors, a V segment was called functional when productive rearrangements were above 56.7%, and segregating when the standard deviation between donors exceeded 5%. A statistical classification framework was developed to diagnose cytomegalovirus status using the catalog of TCR beta chain sequences. In a later analysis, TCR nucleotide sequences were compared against IMGT/GENE-DB human TR gene sequences so that V and J genes could be assigned. Using the TCRdist pipeline, a later analysis assigned CDR3 sequences along with most-parsimonious VDJ recombination scenarios. A later analysis defined each TCR beta chain by its CDR3 amino acid sequence plus V-gene family, and excluded reads lacking a unique V-gene family. A later analysis removed over 500 highly shared, low-generation-probability nucleotide sequences to deal with suspected cross-contamination and a sequencing artifact. A later analysis calculated a clonal expansion index for each public chain from normalized within-repertoire ranks of inferred template counts. In a later analysis, generation probabilities were computed using a VDJ recombination model fitted to out-of-frame rearrangements, and the results were checked against IGoR. A later analysis scored TCR-TCR, TCR-HLA and TCR-CMV co-occurrence with hypergeometric tests, applying a repertoire-size bias correction to TCR pairs. In a later analysis, false discovery rates were estimated by permuting HLA or CMV assignments 20 times. In a later analysis, co-occurring TCRs were grouped with DBSCAN, and TCRdist sequence similarity was added when clustering was performed within HLA-allele-positive subsets. Repertoires with fewer than 30,000 or more than 120,000 public chains were left out of co-occurrence clustering, as were a few repertoires with anomalous nucleotide sharing. TCRdb provides this immuneACCESS table in a form limited to in-frame rearrangements. Some clones are lacking; in checked studies, under half of them reflect an unresolved V gene, and why the rest are absent is not known. V and J calls plus clone size are reproduced from that table; the DNA served to infer D and trimming. Within this sample are around 200,000 clones, with approximately 79% of them counted one time only. 0.2% to 0.25% of the sample comes from the top ten.

Including cysteine and phenylalanine, the CDR3 has 16 amino acids. This entry keeps only the CDR3 DNA: 48 bases, framed from base 1. From a lookup of the germline V gene, CDR1 and CDR2 are LGHNA and YNFKEQ. Trimming at the junction amounts to 5 bases on V and 5 bases on J, and the germline ends lie 21 bases apart. The cohort was made up of roughly 670 healthy bone marrow donors. At the time of sampling, all cohort members were nominally healthy, though unrecorded immune exposures were likely present. The donor tested CMV seronegative, placing the donor among the 350 or so seronegative members of the cohort. A peripheral blood sample was collected from each donor, and TCR beta sequencing was performed on peripheral blood mononuclear cells. Genomic DNA was extracted from the blood cell samples with the Qiagen DNeasy Blood Extraction Kit.

Sequenced: PBMCs. The clonotype was recovered from a girl aged 2-10 years in good health and CMV-seronegative. The sequence links TRBV4-2 to TRBJ2-5; the best D guess is TRBD2, with 6 bases matching. The CDR3 region has the sequence CASSAAWRGDLETQYF. The sequence in DNA is TGTGCCAGCAGCGCCGCTTGGCGGGGAGATCTGGAGACCCAGTACTTC.